Each of the 25 T cell receptor beta chains below was sequenced from the same sample in a study of shared clonotypes between healthy human individuals. The method was immunoSEQ multiplex PCR; TCRdb's version includes in-frame clones alone and lacks a portion of them. Of about 79,000 clones listed, 60% to 65% were seen once; the top ten hold roughly half. The sequenced sample was memory CD8+ T cells sorted from blood. Subset noted: CD45RO+ cells pooled with CCR7-negative TemRA cells. The receptors shown here come from a man aged 25-45 years in good health.

This clone was counted at least ten times. At the DNA level, this CDR3 is encoded by other sequences in the same sample as well. The rearrangement uses TRBV9 and TRBJ2-3; unclear D gene. The V gene lost 4 bases and the J gene lost 4 bases, with 13 bases spanning the gap. This CDR3 contains 14 residues. Germline lookup yields CDR1 SGDLS and CDR2 YYNGEE. CDR3 DNA sequence: TGTGCCAGCAGCCCTCCCGTTGGTGCAGATACGCAGTATTTT. Its protein product is CASSPPVGADTQYF.

The chain employs TRBV6-1 and TRBJ1-5; unclear D gene. This CDR3 is built from 13 residues. V lost 8 bases, J lost 6 bases, and 14 bases lay in between. The germline V gene encodes CDR1 MNHNS and CDR2 SASEGT. CDR3 protein: CASLGRPGQPQHF. In nucleotides, the CDR3 is TGTGCCAGCTTGGGCCGGCCCGGTCAGCCCCAGCATTTT.

The V and J genes are TRBV27 and TRBJ2-3; a weak D match, TRBD2 (6 bases). The V and J ends lost 8 bases and 7 bases respectively, with 13 bases between them. Germline V gene sequence: CDR1 MNHEY, CDR2 SMNVEV (reference sequence). This CDR3 has 12 amino acids. The CDR3 region is CASAAAGNTQYF. CDR3 sequence (DNA): TGTGCCAGCGCTGCCGCGGGGAATACGCAGTATTTT.

The genes are TRBV7-6 and TRBJ2-1, with 11 bases aligning to TRBD2. The length of the CDR3 is 15 residues. CDR1 and CDR2 from the germline V gene are SGHVS and FNYEAQ. V shed 5 bases and J 7 bases; nucleotides not matched to a gene: 7. The CDR3: CASSRPTSGTNEQFF. CDR3 bases: TGTGCCAGCAGCCGTCCGACTAGCGGGACAAATGAGCAGTTCTTC. Supplemented by reference TRBV7-6 and TRBJ2-1, the full variable domain reads GAGVSQSPRYKVTKRGQDVALRCDPISGHVSLYWYRQALGQGPEFLTYFNYEAQQDKSGLPNDRFSAERPEGSISTLTIQRTEQRDSAMYRCASSRPTSGTNEQFFGPGTRLTVL.

This clone has more than one count but fewer than ten. This sequence joins TRBV19 and TRBJ2-7; D not resolved. V gave up 0 bases and J gave up 3 bases, with 9 bases separating them. Germline loops: CDR1 LNHDA, CDR2 SQIVND (reference sequence). The CDR3 spans 14 residues. The CDR3 region is CASSIDSGFYEQYF. CDR3 DNA: TGTGCCAGTAGTATAGATTCAGGCTTCTACGAGCAGTACTTC.

The V call is TRBV11-2, the J call TRBJ1-1; D gene unclear. V was cut by 3 bases and J by 1 base, with 6 bases left in between. The CDR3 is made up of 13 amino acids. CDR1 is SGHAT, CDR2 FQNNGV, per germline. The CDR3 nucleotides are TGTGCCAGCAGCTTTAACGGGAACACTGAAGCTTTCTTT. It codes for CASSFNGNTEAFF.

To note about this clone: Additional DNA sequences in this sample encode the identical CDR3. This chain connects TRBV28 to TRBJ2-7; 13 nucleotides line up with TRBD2. Unmatched junction bases numbered 2, after V lost 3 bases and J lost 0 bases. The CDR3 totals 16 residues. Germline V gene lookup returns CDR1 MDHEN and CDR2 SYDVKM. In nucleotides, the CDR3 is TGTGCCAGCAGTTTGACTAGCGGGAGGTCCTCCTACGAGCAGTACTTC. This encodes CASSLTSGRSSYEQYF.

A single count supports this clone. This chain joins TRBV7-6 and TRBJ2-5; tentative D call: TRBD2 (5 bases). The CDR3 runs 13 residues. CDR1 is SGHVS and CDR2 is FNYEAQ in the germline V gene. V was cut by 7 bases and J by 0 bases, with 9 bases left in between. CDR3 residues: CASIGLYQETQYF. The CDR3 DNA reads as TGTGCCAGCATAGGACTGTACCAAGAGACCCAGTACTTC.

The chain carries TRBV25-1 and TRBJ2-1; D is undetermined. CDR1 MGHDK and CDR2 SYGVNS come from the germline V gene. The CDR3 runs 13 residues. The V gene lost 2 bases and the J gene lost 5 bases, with 7 bases spanning the gap. CDR3 in amino acids: CASSEATHNEQFF. The CDR3 bases are TGTGCCAGCAGTGAAGCCACGCACAATGAGCAGTTCTTC. Looking up the rest from reference TRBV25-1 and TRBJ2-1 gives the full variable domain: EADIYQTPRYLVIGTGKKITLECSQTMGHDKMYWYQQDPGMELHLIHYSYGVNSTEKGDLSSESTVSRIRTEHFPLTLESARPSHTSQYLCASSEATHNEQFFGPGTRLTVL.

The sample holds a few counts of this clone. This sequence joins TRBV5-6 and TRBJ1-1; weak D call: TRBD1 (6 bases). With 5 bases removed from V and 0 bases from J, the gap between germline ends came to 14 bases. Per the germline V gene, CDR1 is SGHDT and CDR2 is YYEEEE. This CDR3 has 15 amino acids. CDR3 DNA sequence: TGTGCCAGCAGTCCCGGGGGGCAGATGAACACTGAAGCTTTCTTT. This codes for CASSPGGQMNTEAFF. Supplemented by reference TRBV5-6 and TRBJ1-1, the full variable domain reads DAGVTQSPTHLIKTRGQQVTLRCSPKSGHDTVSWYQQALGQGPQFIFQYYEEEERQRGNFPDRFSGHQFPNYSSELNVNALLLGDSALYLCASSPGGQMNTEAFFGQGTRLTVV.

The rearrangement links TRBV19 to TRBJ1-2; D gene ambiguous. Trimming removed 5 bases from V and 4 bases from J, with 14 bases in between. CDR1 is LNHDA and CDR2 is SQIVND in the germline V gene (reference sequence). The CDR3 extends over 14 amino acids. Here the CDR3 reads CASSVSGEVYGYTF. Here the CDR3 DNA reads TGTGCCAGTAGTGTATCCGGGGAGGTCTATGGCTACACCTTC.

The CDR3 DNA follows: TGTGCCAGCAGCAGTAGCTCTGGGGCCAACGTCCTGACTTTC. The encoded protein is CASSSSSGANVLTF. The gene calls are TRBV14 and TRBJ2-6, with D unclear. Deletions cut 5 bases from V and 0 bases from J, with 5 bases between. The CDR3 totals 14 residues. CDR1 is SGHDN, CDR2 FVKESK, per germline.

The chain uses TRBV6-5 and TRBJ2-5; 8 bases are shared with TRBD2. The J call is in doubt because the DNA end fits TRBJ2-7 better. The germline gives CDR1 MNHEY, CDR2 SVGAGI. The CDR3 has 14 residues. CDR3 protein: CASRKRELWYEQYF. The DNA for the CDR3 is TGTGCCAGCAGGAAGCGGGAGTTGTGGTACGAGCAGTACTTC.

This clone was recorded only once. V and J are TRBV7-2 and TRBJ2-7; 7 nucleotides line up with TRBD2. The CDR3 runs to 16 residues. V gave up 3 bases and J gave up 3 bases; unmatched junction bases: 11. CDR1 and CDR2 (germline): SGHTA, FQGNSA. The CDR3 DNA is TGTGCCAGCAGCTTGACCTCTGCGGGAGCTTTCTACGAGCAGTACTTC. Encoded protein: CASSLTSAGAFYEQYF.

Concerning this clone itself: This same CDR3 is encoded by further DNA sequences in the sample. V is TRBV5-1 and J is TRBJ2-6; perhaps TRBD1 as D (5 bases). CDR3 size: 15 residues. CDR1 SGHRS and CDR2 YFSETQ come from the germline V gene. V was cut by 4 bases and J by 0 bases, with 8 bases left in between. The chain's CDR3 is CASSPTDSGANVLTF. Here the CDR3 DNA reads TGCGCCAGCAGCCCGACAGACTCTGGGGCCAACGTCCTGACTTTC. Filled out from reference TRBV5-1 and TRBJ2-6, the complete variable domain reads KAGVTQTPRYLIKTRGQQVTLSCSPISGHRSVSWYQQTPGQGLQFLFEYFSETQRNKGNFPGRFSGRQFSNSRSEMNVSTLELGDSALYLCASSPTDSGANVLTFGAGSRLTVL.

The chain joins TRBV7-9 to TRBJ1-1; D unclear. Germline V gene lookup returns CDR1 SEHNR and CDR2 FQNEAQ (reference sequence). Deletions cut 3 bases from V and 4 bases from J, with 3 bases between. The CDR3 loop spans 11 amino acids. CDR3 residues: CASSLVTEAFF. CDR3 nucleotides: TGTGCCAGCAGCTTGGTCACTGAAGCTTTCTTT.

This chain uses TRBV7-8 with TRBJ2-7, with 7 nucleotides matching TRBD1. Per the germline V gene, CDR1 is SGHVS and CDR2 is FQNEAQ. Trimming cost V 3 bases and J 2 bases; bases outside gene matches: 10. The CDR3 is made up of 16 amino acids. CDR3 sequence (DNA): TGTGCCAGCAGCTTGGCCCCGGGACAGATCACCTACGAGCAGTACTTC. Translated: CASSLAPGQITYEQYF.

This clone was recorded a few times. The chain combines TRBV5-1 with TRBJ1-5, with 7 bases identical to TRBD1. The V and J ends lost 4 bases and 3 bases, in that order; junction bases with no gene match: 13. The CDR3 is 17 residues long. Germline V CDR1 and CDR2: SGHRS, YFSETQ. The CDR3 nucleotides are TGCGCCAGCAGCCCCGGGGACAGTCGGGGGTACAATCAGCCCCAGCATTTT. Translated: CASSPGDSRGYNQPQHF.

Worth noting for this clone: Possible read error: a much larger clone is one base away. V and J are TRBV27 and TRBJ2-1; D is unclear. There are 13 residues in the CDR3. CDR1 is MNHEY and CDR2 is SMNVEV in the germline V gene (reference sequence). With 2 bases removed from V and 3 bases from J, the gap between germline ends came to 5 bases. The CDR3 region is CASSLQLYNEQFF. Here the CDR3 DNA reads TGTGCCAGCAGTTTACAACTCTACAATGAGCAGTTCTTC.

This clone was picked up many times. The chain employs TRBV28 and TRBJ2-6; D might be TRBD1 (6 bases). The ends were cut back, 4 bases at V and 0 bases at J, with 10 bases in the middle. The CDR3 covers 16 residues. In germline, CDR1 is MDHEN, CDR2 SYDVKM. Written as DNA, the CDR3 is TGTGCCAGCAGTTCGCCGACAGGCTCTGGGGCCAACGTCCTGACTTTC. It is translated as CASSSPTGSGANVLTF.

The V and J genes are TRBV4-1 and TRBJ2-5, with D tentatively TRBD2 (7 bases). This CDR3 is built from 16 residues. CDR1 and CDR2 (germline): MGHRA, YSYEKL. The germline V and J ends were trimmed by 1 base and 2 bases, with 14 bases remaining between them. The CDR3 reads CASSQGGGRDQETQYF. The CDR3 nucleotides read TGCGCCAGCAGCCAAGGGGGGGGCAGGGATCAAGAGACCCAGTACTTC.

V gene TRBV27 combines with J gene TRBJ1-3; no firm D call. CDR3 length equals 14 residues. The V end was cut by 8 bases, the J end by 0 bases, with 11 bases between. Germline V gives CDR1 MNHEY, CDR2 SMNVEV (reference sequence). The CDR3 sequence: CASSIGPSGNTIYF. CDR3 DNA sequence: TGTGCCAGCTCGATCGGTCCCTCTGGAAACACCATATATTTT.

The DNA for the CDR3 is TGTGCCAGCAGCGTAGTTGCCCAGGAGGACACCGGGGAGCTGTTTTTT. As protein: CASSVVAQEDTGELFF. J is TRBJ2-2 and V is TRBV9; D may be TRBD2 (5 bases). CDR1 is SGDLS, CDR2 YYNGEE, per germline. The CDR3 has 16 residues. With 0 bases removed from V and 3 bases from J, the gap between germline ends came to 12 bases.

The CDR3: CSATGGETQYF. DNA for the CDR3: TGCAGTGCTACAGGGGGGGAGACCCAGTACTTC. The chain employs TRBV20-1 and TRBJ2-5; D is perhaps TRBD1 (7 bases). Germline values: CDR1 DFQATT, CDR2 SNEGSKA (reference sequence). The CDR3 is made up of 11 amino acids. V shed 4 bases and J shed 5 bases, with 8 bases lying between them.

This clone came up once. This chain connects TRBV4-2 to TRBJ2-1, with D possibly TRBD2 on 8 matching bases. Germline V gene data show CDR1 as LGHNA and CDR2 as YNFKEQ. This CDR3 is built from 18 residues. V lost 1 base and J lost 5, with 21 bases in between. The CDR3 DNA sequence: TGTGCCAGCAGCCAAGCGGGGGGGATAGACGGGACAGACAATGAGCAGTTCTTC. It is translated as CASSQAGGIDGTDNEQFF.